The clone carrying this T cell receptor (beta chain) has only a few counts. Its cognate antigen is unknown. The data were taken from a study of blood T cells in healthy people across ages. Primed by a sample-barcoded 5' primer and a J-beta primer mix, a second PCR proceeded for roughly 6 to 12 cycles. A single record per CDR3 protein comes from TCRdb applying MiXCR to the 5' RACE reads. Among 800,000 to 950,000 distinct CDR3 sequences, around 48% were seen once, and the ten largest hold around 15%. Germline lookup yields CDR1 SQVTM and CDR2 ANQGSEA. CDR3 size: 13 residues. Trimming took 6 bases from V and 2 from J, leaving 14 bases between them. Overall study findings and caveats: More naive CD4+ cells and higher diversity were found in long-lived than in aged donors. Measured against age, TCR beta diversity per million T cells decreased in a roughly linear manner.

The receptor was isolated from a man in his thirties or forties in good health. This chain joins TRBV29-1 and TRBJ2-7; maybe TRBD2 (6 bases). Sequencing was performed on blood. DNA of the CDR3: TGCAGCGTCACACCGCGGGGTACCTACGAGCAGTACTTC. Translating it yields CSVTPRGTYEQYF.